These T cell receptor beta chains were read from a single sample in a study of T cells in Graves' hyperthyroidism and ophthalmopathy. TCRdb recomputed calls from the multiplex PCR reads with MiXCR, one row per CDR3 protein. Of some 490,000 distinct CDR3 sequences in the sample, 15% to 20% are singletons; the top ten hold around 32%. The sequenced material came from blood. All receptors derive from a woman under 40 with Graves' ophthalmopathy. Both conserved end residues are part of each CDR3. A D gene is named only where the DNA matches it firmly. Clone size appears in some rows only: once, few, many, or a class for an expanded clone.

clone_size d_call j_call v_call cdr3_aa cdr3_nt
many NA TRBJ2-1 TRBV11-3 CASSPGAFNEQFF TGTGCCAGCTCGCCAGGGGCGTTTAATGAGCAGTTCTTC
NA TRBD2 TRBJ2-1 TRBV20-1 CSAARAGGPYNEQFF TGCAGTGCAGCACGAGCGGGAGGGCCCTACAATGAGCAGTTCTTC
many NA TRBJ2-3 TRBV24-1 CATSDLATGNAPDTQYF TGTGCCACCAGTGATTTGGCCACAGGCAATGCCCCAGATACGCAGTATTTT
few NA TRBJ1-5 TRBV5-1 CASSLVGGMRNQPQHF TGCGCCAGCAGCTTGGTAGGAGGGATGCGCAATCAGCCCCAGCATTTT
few TRBD1 TRBJ1-2 TRBV6-1 CASRGGTVSLYGYTF TGTGCCAGCAGGGGGGGGACAGTCTCACTCTATGGCTACACCTTC
few TRBD2 TRBJ2-7 TRBV4-3 CASSQERWTSGPYEQYF TGCGCCAGCAGCCAAGAAAGATGGACTAGCGGTCCCTACGAGCAGTACTTC
few NA TRBJ1-5 TRBV7-6 CASSFMSNQPQHF TGTGCCAGCAGCTTTATGAGCAATCAGCCCCAGCATTTT
many NA TRBJ2-1 TRBV18 CASSPQDNEQFF TGTGCCAGCTCACCGCAAGACAATGAGCAGTTCTTC
many TRBD2 TRBJ2-1 TRBV11-3 CASSLEPSNGGNEQFF TGTGCCAGCAGCTTAGAACCCTCTAACGGGGGGAATGAGCAGTTCTTC
many NA TRBJ2-7 TRBV4-1 CASSQDLSLAGREQYF TGCGCCAGCAGCCAAGATCTATCTCTTGCGGGAAGGGAGCAGTACTTC
NA NA TRBJ2-6 TRBV11-2 CASSFSDSGANVLTF TGTGCCAGCAGTTTTAGTGACTCTGGGGCCAACGTCCTGACTTTC
many NA TRBJ2-7 TRBV7-2 CASSLEGWQGGQYF TGTGCCAGCAGCTTAGAGGGTTGGCAGGGTGGGCAGTACTTC
NA TRBD1 TRBJ2-7 TRBV28 CATGQYSYEQYF TGTGCCACGGGACAGTACTCCTACGAGCAGTACTTC
NA NA TRBJ2-2 TRBV5-1 CASSLVGREYEQYFGPSTGELFF NA